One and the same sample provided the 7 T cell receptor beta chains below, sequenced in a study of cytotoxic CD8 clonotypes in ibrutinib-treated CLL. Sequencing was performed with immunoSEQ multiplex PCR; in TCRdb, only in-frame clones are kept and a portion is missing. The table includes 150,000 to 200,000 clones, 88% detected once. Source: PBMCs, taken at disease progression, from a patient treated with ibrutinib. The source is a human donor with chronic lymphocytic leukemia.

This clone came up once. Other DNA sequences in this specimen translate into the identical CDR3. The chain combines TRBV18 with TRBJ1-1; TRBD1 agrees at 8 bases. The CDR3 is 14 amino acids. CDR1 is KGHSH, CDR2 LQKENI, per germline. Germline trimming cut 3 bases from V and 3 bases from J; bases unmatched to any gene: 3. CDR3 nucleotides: TGTGCCAGCTCACCGTTACAGGGGGACACTGAAGCTTTCTTT. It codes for CASSPLQGDTEAFF.

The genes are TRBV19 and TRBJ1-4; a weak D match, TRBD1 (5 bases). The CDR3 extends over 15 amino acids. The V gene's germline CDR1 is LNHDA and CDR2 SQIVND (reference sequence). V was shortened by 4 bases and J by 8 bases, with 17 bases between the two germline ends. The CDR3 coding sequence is TGTGCCAGTAGTAGTGTTGGGGGTCCTGGGGAAAAACTGTTTTTT. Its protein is CASSSVGGPGEKLFF. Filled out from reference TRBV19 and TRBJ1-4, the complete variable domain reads DGGITQSPKYLFRKEGQNVTLSCEQNLNHDAMYWYRQDPGQGLRLIYYSQIVNDFQKGDIAEGYSVSREKKESFPLTVTSAQKNPTAFYLCASSSVGGPGEKLFFGSGTQLSVL.

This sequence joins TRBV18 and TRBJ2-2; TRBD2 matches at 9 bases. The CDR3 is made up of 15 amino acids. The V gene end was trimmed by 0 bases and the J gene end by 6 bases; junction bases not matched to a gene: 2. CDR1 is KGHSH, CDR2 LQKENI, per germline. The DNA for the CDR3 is TGTGCCAGCTCACCACCGTTAGCGGGAGCCGGGGAGCTGTTTTTT. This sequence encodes CASSPPLAGAGELFF.

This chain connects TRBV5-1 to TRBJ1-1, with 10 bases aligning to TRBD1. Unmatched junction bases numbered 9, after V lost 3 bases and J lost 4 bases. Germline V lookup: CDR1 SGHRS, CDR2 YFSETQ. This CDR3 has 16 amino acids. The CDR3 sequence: CASSSIRQGAGTEAFF. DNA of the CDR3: TGCGCCAGCAGCTCGATCCGACAGGGGGCCGGCACTGAAGCTTTCTTT.

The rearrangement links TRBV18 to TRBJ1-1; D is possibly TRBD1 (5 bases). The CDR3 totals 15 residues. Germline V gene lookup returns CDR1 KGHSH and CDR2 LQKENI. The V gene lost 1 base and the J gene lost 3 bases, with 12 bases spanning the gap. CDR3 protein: CASSPRVGEDTEAFF. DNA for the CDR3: TGTGCCAGCTCACCACGGGTAGGGGAGGACACTGAAGCTTTCTTT.

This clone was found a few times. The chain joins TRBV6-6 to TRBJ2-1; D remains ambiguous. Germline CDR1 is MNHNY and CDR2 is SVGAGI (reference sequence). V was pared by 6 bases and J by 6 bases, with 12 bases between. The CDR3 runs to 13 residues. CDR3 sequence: CASSRISGNEQFF. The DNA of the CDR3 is TGTGCCAGCAGCCGTATAAGTGGCAATGAGCAGTTCTTC.

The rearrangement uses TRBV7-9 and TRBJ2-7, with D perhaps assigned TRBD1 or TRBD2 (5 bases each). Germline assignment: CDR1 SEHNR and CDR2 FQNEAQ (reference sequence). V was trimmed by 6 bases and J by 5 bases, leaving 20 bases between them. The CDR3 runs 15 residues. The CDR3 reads CASSREGRVIDEQYF. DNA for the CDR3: TGTGCCAGCAGTCGCGAGGGCAGGGTTATCGACGAGCAGTACTTC.